This entry lists 15 T cell receptor beta chains sequenced from one sample in a study of blood T cell repertoires in COVID-19. Clones were read by immunoSEQ multiplex PCR, and TCRdb kept only the in-frame ones, dropping some. Of 200,000 to 250,000 clones in the sample, roughly 85% are singletons; the top ten hold 3% to 4%. Sequencing input: PBMCs or T cells enriched from blood (not recorded which). These receptors came from a woman between 40 and 50 years old who had been exposed to COVID-19.

This sequence joins TRBV2 and TRBJ1-2, with D perhaps TRBD1 (6 bases). Germline lookup yields CDR1 SNHLY and CDR2 FYNNEI. Between the trimmed V and J ends, which lost 5 bases and 4 bases, there was a span of 11 bases. There are 13 residues in the CDR3. In DNA, the CDR3 is TGTGCCAGCAGTAAAGGACAGCTCTATGGCTACACCTTC. Translating gives CASSKGQLYGYTF.

This chain links TRBV5-4 with TRBJ2-1, with 10 bases identical to TRBD2. The CDR3 runs to 14 residues. In germline, CDR1 is SGHNT, CDR2 YYREEE (reference sequence). With V trimmed by 4 bases and J by 8 bases, 6 bases remained unmatched. CDR3 sequence reads: CASSLSGGNYEQFF. DNA for the CDR3: TGTGCCAGCAGCCTTAGCGGGGGGAACTATGAGCAGTTCTTC.

This clone was observed a handful of times. J is TRBJ1-5 and V is TRBV15, with D unclear. CDR3 size: 15 residues. The V end lost 4 bases, the J end lost 1 base, and 11 bases lay between the germline ends. CDR1 and CDR2 from the germline V gene are LNHNV and YYDKDF (reference sequence). The chain's CDR3 is CATSTGLGSNQPQHF. In nucleotides, the CDR3 is TGTGCCACCAGCACCGGACTGGGGAGCAATCAGCCCCAGCATTTT.

The genes are TRBV7-3 and TRBJ2-7, with 9 positions matching TRBD1. V trimming: 1 base; J trimming: 2 bases; junction bases outside the gene matches: 15. Germline CDR1 is SGHTA and CDR2 is FQGTGA. The CDR3 runs to 19 residues. The CDR3 coding sequence is TGTGCCAGCAGCTTAAACCCGTACGCGCGACAGGGGGGTACCTACGAGCAGTACTTC. It encodes CASSLNPYARQGGTYEQYF.

The J gene is TRBJ1-2, the V gene TRBV28; no clear D. The germline V gene has CDR1 MDHEN and CDR2 SYDVKM. V was clipped by 3 bases and J by 7 bases, with 6 bases between them. The CDR3 runs 11 residues. This CDR3 reads CASSFNSGYTF. CDR3 nucleotide sequence: TGTGCCAGCAGTTTCAACAGTGGCTACACCTTC.

CDR3 residues: CASSFLAGGTDTQYF. The CDR3, as DNA: TGTGCCAGCAGCTTCCTAGCGGGGGGAACAGATACGCAGTATTTT. The chain couples TRBV5-8 to TRBJ2-3, with 11 nucleotides matching TRBD2. Germline loops: CDR1 SGHTS, CDR2 YDEGEE. The CDR3 totals 15 residues. The V and J ends lost 2 bases and 3 bases, in that order; junction bases with no gene match: 2.

Comments on this clone: At one of its ends the junction is not consistent with the germline gene, which may arise from a read error. The chain uses TRBV28 and TRBJ2-3; D perhaps matches TRBD2 (6 bases). Germline lookup yields CDR1 MDHEN and CDR2 SYDVKM. This CDR3 has 16 amino acids. In DNA, the CDR3 is TGTGCCAGCAGTTTATGGTCCGGGGGAAGCACAGATGCGCAGTATTTT. Its protein product is CASSLWSGGSTDAQYF.

The V and J genes are TRBV9 and TRBJ1-1, with D possibly being TRBD1 (5 bases). Trimming removed 0 bases at V and 6 bases at J, with 18 bases between. The CDR3 is made up of 16 amino acids. Germline V gene sequence: CDR1 SGDLS, CDR2 YYNGEE. This CDR3 reads CASSVEGRGNLAEAFF. Written as DNA, the CDR3 is TGTGCCAGCAGCGTAGAGGGGCGGGGGAACTTGGCTGAAGCTTTCTTT. Complete variable domain (other parts from reference TRBV9 and TRBJ1-1): DSGVTQTPKHLITATGQRVTLRCSPRSGDLSVYWYQQSLDQGLQFLIQYYNGEERAKGNILERFSAQQFPDLHSELNLSSLELGDSALYFCASSVEGRGNLAEAFFGQGTRLTVV.

This clone was recorded once. The rearrangement links TRBV30 to TRBJ2-7; D perhaps matches TRBD1 (6 bases). CDR1 GTSNPN and CDR2 SVGIG come from the germline V gene (reference sequence). V lost 2 bases, J lost 1 base, and 15 bases lay in between. This CDR3 is built from 15 residues. In nucleotides, the CDR3 is TGTGCCTGGAGTCGAAAAGGGGACAATTCCTACGAGCAGTACTTC. It specifies CAWSRKGDNSYEQYF.

The table lists this clone with a few counts. The rearrangement joins TRBV10-3 to TRBJ2-2; the match to TRBD2 covers 8 bases. CDR1 is ENHRY, CDR2 SYGVKD, per germline. The CDR3 is made up of 14 amino acids. V trimming: 6 bases; J trimming: 1 base; junction bases outside the gene matches: 1. CDR3 bases: TGTGCCATCAGGCTAGCGGGGAACACCGGGGAGCTGTTTTTT. Amino acids: CAIRLAGNTGELFF.

This chain joins TRBV4-1 and TRBJ1-5; D perhaps matches TRBD1 (5 bases). This CDR3 has 15 amino acids. Trimming took off 4 bases at V and 0 bases at J, with 10 bases between the two ends. From germline, CDR1 is MGHRA and CDR2 YSYEKL. This CDR3 is CASSPRQNSNQPQHF. CDR3 DNA sequence: TGCGCCAGCAGCCCCCGACAGAATAGCAATCAGCCCCAGCATTTT.

The V and J genes are TRBV19 and TRBJ1-1, with D perhaps matching TRBD1 (6 bases). The CDR3 extends over 17 amino acids. The V end was cut by 4 bases, the J end by 0 bases, with 18 bases between. CDR1 is LNHDA and CDR2 is SQIVND in the germline V gene (reference sequence). The CDR3 region has the DNA TGTGCCAGTAGTACTCCCTCGGGGGAGGGGGTGAACACTGAAGCTTTCTTT. It is translated as CASSTPSGEGVNTEAFF.

This clone appeared once. This rearrangement joins TRBV24-1 to TRBJ2-7; the D gene is possibly TRBD1 (6 bases). CDR1 is KGHDR, CDR2 SFDVKD, per germline. V lost 4 bases, J lost 3 bases, and 9 bases lay in between. This CDR3 region has 13 residues. This chain's CDR3 is CATSDPTGYEQYF. The CDR3 DNA reads as TGTGCCACCAGTGACCCGACAGGCTACGAGCAGTACTTC.

The rearrangement uses TRBV5-5 and TRBJ1-3, with D perhaps TRBD1 (5 bases). This CDR3 contains 15 residues. In germline, CDR1 is SGHKS, CDR2 YYEKEE (reference sequence). The V end lost 4 bases, the J end lost 4 bases, and 15 bases lay between the germline ends. This CDR3 is CASSRPGELGNTIYF. The DNA of the CDR3 is TGTGCCAGCAGCCGTCCGGGGGAACTAGGAAACACCATATATTTT.

CDR3 loop: CASSYGQGANYGYTF. The DNA for the CDR3 is TGTGCCAGCAGCTATGGACAGGGGGCAAACTATGGCTACACCTTC. This rearrangement joins TRBV7-2 to TRBJ1-2, with 11 positions matching TRBD1. Trimming removed 4 bases from V and 2 bases from J; junction bases left unmatched: 3. This CDR3 is 15 amino acids long. Germline V gives CDR1 SGHTA, CDR2 FQGNSA.